These 30 T cell receptor beta chains were all obtained from the same sample, sequenced in a study of cytomegalovirus exposure and HLA in healthy donors. The PCR made use of 60 Vbeta and 13 Jbeta primers. The data were produced by immunoSEQ multiplex PCR, yet TCRdb's version contains in-frame clones alone and is incomplete. The sample shows 100,000 or so clones, about 80% of them seen only once. Sequencing was performed on PBMCs. Source of these receptors: a man between 40 and 49 years old in good health and CMV-seronegative.

This chain links TRBV9 with TRBJ1-2; TRBD1 might be the D (6 bases). Trimming removed 7 bases from V and 6 bases from J, with 19 bases in between. The CDR3 contains 14 residues. Germline V gene sequence: CDR1 SGDLS, CDR2 YYNGEE. CDR3 DNA sequence: TGTGCCAGCCGCTCCCGTGGGGGCTGGGATGGCTACACCTTC. This encodes CASRSRGGWDGYTF.

V is TRBV6-5 and J is TRBJ1-5; 8 nucleotides match TRBD1. V shed 6 bases and J 3 bases; nucleotides not matched to a gene: 4. This CDR3 is 14 amino acids long. In germline, CDR1 is MNHEY, CDR2 SVGAGI. The CDR3 is CASRPTGANQPQHF. In DNA, the CDR3 is TGTGCCAGCAGACCGACAGGGGCCAATCAGCCCCAGCATTTT.

V usage is TRBV10-3 and J usage is TRBJ2-1, with 10 bases fitting TRBD2. The CDR3 totals 15 residues. The V gene's germline CDR1 is ENHRY and CDR2 SYGVKD. V gave up 6 bases and J gave up 7 bases; unmatched junction bases: 9. The CDR3 nucleotides read TGTGCCATCAGCACTAGCGGGGCCCCGAGGAATGAGCAGTTCTTC. Its protein product is CAISTSGAPRNEQFF.

The chain has TRBV6-5 and TRBJ1-1; 9 bases map to TRBD1. The ends lost 2 bases at V and 1 base at J; junction bases unmatched: 2. The CDR3 consists of 15 residues. Germline CDR1 MNHEY, CDR2 SVGAGI. The CDR3 DNA sequence: TGTGCCAGCAGTTACGGGGACAGGGAGAACACTGAAGCTTTCTTT. The encoded protein is CASSYGDRENTEAFF.

The sample holds a few counts of this clone. The rearrangement links TRBV7-9 to TRBJ1-1, with a weak D call TRBD1 (6 bases). V gave up 5 bases and J gave up 7 bases, with 14 bases separating them. Germline V CDR1 and CDR2: SEHNR, FQNEAQ (reference sequence). CDR3 length: 13 amino acids. The CDR3 DNA is TGTGCCAGCAGCATAGGACAGACCATTGAAGCTTTCTTT. Amino acids: CASSIGQTIEAFF.

The chain carries TRBV28 and TRBJ2-5; 7 nucleotides match TRBD2. The CDR3 is made up of 14 amino acids. The germline V gene encodes CDR1 MDHEN and CDR2 SYDVKM. The ends lost 5 bases at V and 4 bases at J; junction bases unmatched: 7. CDR3 in DNA: TGTGCCAGCAGTCAAGCGGGGCAGAGAGAGACCCAGTACTTC. This encodes CASSQAGQRETQYF.

This sequence joins TRBV7-2 and TRBJ2-1; 11 nucleotides align to TRBD2. Trimming took 0 bases from V and 7 from J; bases not matched to a gene: 5. Germline V gene lookup returns CDR1 SGHTA and CDR2 FQGNSA. The CDR3 has 16 residues. This CDR3 reads CASSLASSGGLNEQFF. CDR3 nucleotide sequence: TGTGCCAGCAGCTTAGCGTCTAGCGGGGGGCTTAATGAGCAGTTCTTC. Full variable domain (missing parts from reference TRBV7-2 and TRBJ2-1): GAGVSQSPSNKVTEKGKDVELRCDPISGHTALYWYRQSLGQGLEFLIYFQGNSAPDKSGLPSDRFSAERTGGSVSTLTIQRTQQEDSAVYLCASSLASSGGLNEQFFGPGTRLTVL.

The chain recombines TRBV18 with TRBJ2-5; 8 bases fit TRBD1. CDR1 and CDR2 from the germline V gene are KGHSH and LQKENI. After removal of 5 bases from V and 7 bases from J, the junction contained 12 bases not matched to a gene. The CDR3 has 15 amino acids. CDR3 nucleotide sequence: TGTGCCAGCTCATCCGGACAGGGTGGGATTGGGACCCAGTACTTC. The encoded protein is CASSSGQGGIGTQYF.

The chain employs TRBV20-1 and TRBJ2-5; no clear D. The germline gives CDR1 DFQATT, CDR2 SNEGSKA (reference sequence). The V end lost 4 bases, the J end lost 0 bases, and 3 bases lay between the germline ends. The CDR3 consists of 11 residues. CDR3 DNA sequence: TGCAGTGCTATCAACCAAGAGACCCAGTACTTC. Encoded protein: CSAINQETQYF.

This clone was recorded a few times. The chain couples TRBV10-3 to TRBJ2-5; 14 bases are shared with TRBD2. This CDR3 has 18 amino acids. Germline V lookup: CDR1 ENHRY, CDR2 SYGVKD. After removal of 1 base from V and 2 bases from J, the junction contained 6 bases not matched to a gene. The CDR3 loop is CAISELPGLAGAQETQYF. The CDR3 DNA is TGTGCCATCAGTGAGTTACCGGGACTAGCGGGGGCTCAAGAGACCCAGTACTTC.

The V call is TRBV5-1, the J call TRBJ1-4, with D uncertain. V lost 0 bases to trimming and J lost 5 bases, with 8 bases between them. This CDR3 has 14 amino acids. Germline CDR1 reads SGHRS; CDR2 reads YFSETQ. In DNA, the CDR3 is TGCGCCAGCAGCTTGGCCTACGGGAATGAAAAACTGTTTTTT. Translating it yields CASSLAYGNEKLFF.

V is TRBV11-2 and J is TRBJ2-3; tentatively, D is TRBD2 (5 bases). Germline CDR1 SGHAT, CDR2 FQNNGV. V was trimmed by 4 bases and J by 5 bases, leaving 10 bases between them. The CDR3 spans 13 residues. CDR3 sequence: CASSSPGRDTQYF. In DNA form, the CDR3 reads TGTGCCAGCAGCTCCCCGGGGAGAGATACGCAGTATTTT.

This chain uses TRBV5-1 with TRBJ1-3; 9 nucleotides match TRBD1. This CDR3 is built from 16 residues. The V segment lost 0 bases and the J segment 2 bases; nucleotides outside the gene matches: 3. The germline gives CDR1 SGHRS, CDR2 YFSETQ. CDR3 sequence reads: CASSLADRGTGNTIYF. The CDR3 DNA is TGCGCCAGCAGCTTGGCGGACAGGGGAACTGGAAACACCATATATTTT.

The chain is built from TRBV28 and TRBJ1-5; possibly TRBD1 for D (5 bases). Germline CDR1 and CDR2: MDHEN and SYDVKM. V shed 9 bases and J shed 1 base, with 22 bases lying between them. The CDR3 spans 17 residues. CDR3 in DNA: TGTGCCAGTTTGGGGGTATGGACTATAAGGAGCAATCAGCCCCAGCATTTT. Its protein is CASLGVWTIRSNQPQHF.

The rearrangement joins TRBV7-2 to TRBJ2-1; 10 positions agree with TRBD2. Germline lookup yields CDR1 SGHTA and CDR2 FQGNSA. J was trimmed by 2 bases and V by 5 bases; bases with no gene match: 3. The CDR3 runs 15 residues. In nucleotides, the CDR3 is TGTGCCAGCAGCCACAGCGGGGGGGCCTACAATGAGCAGTTCTTC. Protein product: CASSHSGGAYNEQFF.

This clone was seen a few times. V is TRBV19 and J is TRBJ1-2; D gene uncertain. Per the germline V gene, CDR1 is LNHDA and CDR2 is SQIVND (reference sequence). Trimming pared 7 bases from V and 0 bases from J, leaving 12 bases between. The CDR3 totals 14 residues. CDR3 sequence: CASMVTGANYGYTF. CDR3 bases: TGTGCCAGTATGGTCACGGGAGCTAACTATGGCTACACCTTC.

V gene TRBV12-5 combines with J gene TRBJ2-3; tentative D call: TRBD1 (7 bases). The CDR3 runs to 14 residues. Germline CDR1 reads LGHNT; CDR2 reads FRNRAP. Trimming pared 1 base from V and 6 bases from J, leaving 11 bases between. CDR3 region: CASGLGGTVDTQYF. The CDR3 DNA reads as TGTGCTAGTGGTTTGGGCGGGACAGTCGATACGCAGTATTTT.

V is TRBV5-1 and J is TRBJ2-7, with D tentatively TRBD2 (6 bases). The CDR3 is made up of 14 amino acids. With 0 bases removed from V and 2 bases from J, the gap between germline ends came to 9 bases. Looked up from germline, CDR1 is SGHRS and CDR2 is YFSETQ. CDR3 region: CASSLGGGTYEQYV. The CDR3 DNA sequence: TGCGCCAGCAGCTTGGGCGGCGGGACCTACGAGCAGTACGTC.

The V gene is TRBV18, the J gene TRBJ1-4; 9 bases line up with TRBD1. The V gene's germline CDR1 is KGHSH and CDR2 LQKENI. The J segment lost 7 bases and the V segment lost 5 bases, leaving 5 bases of the junction unmatched. The CDR3 length is 14 residues. The CDR3 protein is CASSLDRGGEKLFF. The CDR3 nucleotides are TGTGCCAGCTCATTGGACAGGGGTGGTGAAAAACTGTTTTTT. Complete variable domain (other parts from reference TRBV18 and TRBJ1-4): NAGVMQNPRHLVRRRGQEARLRCSPMKGHSHVYWYRQLPEEGLKFMVYLQKENIIDESGMPKERFSAEFPKEGPSILRIQQVVRGDSAAYFCASSLDRGGEKLFFGSGTQLSVL.

This clone came up once. The chain has TRBV28 and TRBJ1-1; 8 bases are a match to TRBD1. Germline assignment: CDR1 MDHEN and CDR2 SYDVKM. V lost 7 bases to trimming and J lost 1 base; unmatched junction nucleotides: 8. This CDR3 region has 15 residues. CDR3 DNA: TGTGCCAGCACGGGACAGGCGTTTTCGAACACTGAAGCTTTCTTT. It specifies CASTGQAFSNTEAFF.

This CDR3 reads CASSDRASGGPHEQYV. The CDR3 bases are TGTGCCAGCAGTGATCGGGCTAGCGGGGGTCCCCACGAGCAGTACGTC. This chain links TRBV2 with TRBJ2-7, with 10 bases that match TRBD2. CDR3 length equals 16 residues. Germline CDR1 and CDR2: SNHLY and FYNNEI. J gave up 5 bases and V 3 bases, and 10 bases lay outside the gene matches.

V gene TRBV2 combines with J gene TRBJ2-7; no clear D gene. The CDR3 extends over 15 amino acids. V shed 7 bases and J shed 4 bases, with 20 bases lying between them. The germline CDR1 and CDR2 sequences are SNHLY and FYNNEI. The CDR3 DNA follows: TGTGCCAGCATTACCGGCCTCGGGTATGTATACGAGCAGTACGTC. This encodes CASITGLGYVYEQYV.

The rearrangement uses TRBV28 and TRBJ2-7, with 8 positions matching TRBD1. The CDR3 contains 13 residues. V shed 4 bases, J shed 6 bases, and the junction held 5 bases outside the gene matches. From germline, CDR1 is MDHEN and CDR2 SYDVKM. CDR3 sequence reads: CASSSRGLIEQYV. The CDR3, as DNA: TGTGCCAGCAGTTCCAGGGGGCTTATCGAGCAGTACGTC.

The chain is built from TRBV12-5 and TRBJ2-7; the D gene is possibly TRBD1 (6 bases). V dropped 6 bases and J dropped 7 bases, with 25 bases sitting between them. Germline lookup yields CDR1 LGHNT and CDR2 FRNRAP. The CDR3 consists of 16 residues. CDR3 sequence reads: CASGRRSGGSPVEQYF. CDR3 sequence (DNA): TGTGCTAGTGGCCGCCGTAGTGGGGGCAGCCCGGTGGAGCAGTACTTC.

This chain links TRBV10-3 with TRBJ1-1; D is possibly TRBD1 (6 bases). CDR1 and CDR2 from the germline V gene are ENHRY and SYGVKD. V lost 8 bases and J lost 5, with 18 bases in between. The CDR3 is 14 amino acids. The CDR3 nucleotides are TGTGCCATCTCCCAAGCAGGGGCAATGACTGAAGCTTTCTTT. Protein sequence: CAISQAGAMTEAFF.

This chain joins TRBV7-2 and TRBJ1-4, with 9 bases identical to TRBD1. CDR1 is SGHTA and CDR2 is FQGNSA in the germline V gene. Trimming took 5 bases from V and 7 from J; bases not matched to a gene: 5. The CDR3 has 14 amino acids. The CDR3 sequence: CASSPGQGSEKLFF. Here the CDR3 DNA reads TGTGCCAGCAGCCCGGGACAGGGTTCTGAAAAACTGTTTTTT. The variable domain in full, completed from reference TRBV7-2 and TRBJ1-4, reads GAGVSQSPSNKVTEKGKDVELRCDPISGHTALYWYRQSLGQGLEFLIYFQGNSAPDKSGLPSDRFSAERTGGSVSTLTIQRTQQEDSAVYLCASSPGQGSEKLFFGSGTQLSVL.

The genes are TRBV11-2 and TRBJ1-1; the D gene is possibly TRBD1 (6 bases). The CDR3 runs to 15 residues. Trimming removed 7 bases from V and 6 bases from J, with 21 bases in between. The germline V gene encodes CDR1 SGHAT and CDR2 FQNNGV. The CDR3 DNA is TGTGCCAGCACCTTGTCAGGGGCGAGGGTAGCTGAAGCTTTCTTT. Translated, it gives CASTLSGARVAEAFF.

This clone was detected a few times. The chain carries TRBV7-2 and TRBJ1-2; 9 bases align to TRBD1. The length of the CDR3 is 13 residues. From germline, CDR1 is SGHTA and CDR2 FQGNSA. After removal of 2 bases from V and 6 bases from J, the junction contained 1 base not matched to a gene. The CDR3 region has the DNA TGTGCCAGCAGCTTAACAGGGGGCGATGGCTACACCTTC. This encodes CASSLTGGDGYTF.

This clone has more than one count but fewer than ten. V and J are TRBV7-6 and TRBJ2-5; 8 bases are a match to TRBD2. V lost 5 bases and J lost 5; bases outside the gene matches: 10. This CDR3 region has 15 residues. The V gene's germline CDR1 is SGHVS and CDR2 FNYEAQ. The CDR3 region has the DNA TGTGCCAGCAGCGAACCGCGGGGGGCGCGGGAGACCCAGTACTTC. Translating it yields CASSEPRGARETQYF.

This clone is medium-sized (0.01 to 0.1%) in the sample. The V call is TRBV6-1, the J call TRBJ1-2, with 7 positions matching TRBD1. In germline, CDR1 is MNHNS, CDR2 SASEGT. V lost 6 bases to trimming and J lost 4 bases; unmatched junction nucleotides: 11. CDR3 length: 15 residues. The CDR3 region is CASRDSDRESYGYTF. CDR3 nucleotide sequence: TGTGCCAGCAGAGACTCCGACAGGGAGAGCTATGGCTACACCTTC.